This TCR beta chain appears in the sequencing data of a study of cytomegalovirus exposure and HLA in healthy donors. Points from the study as a whole: Listed as cytomegalovirus-associated were 170 or so TCR beta chains. A prior analysis recorded that most TCR beta V segments were productive about 90% or about 30% of the time.

V dropped 4 bases and J dropped 10; count of bases not matched to a gene: 11. The CDR3 is 15 amino acids. Germline CDR1 is MDHEN and CDR2 is SYDVKM. Each of the donors was a healthy bone marrow donor. Although they were nominally healthy when sampled, donors likely had unrecorded immune exposures. PCR employed 60 Vbeta and 13 Jbeta primers. Method: immunoSEQ multiplex PCR; TCRdb's copy keeps in-frame clones and lacks some. Of fewer than 250,000 clones listed, 65% to 80% are singletons. Regarding this clone: Its target is unknown.

The sequence was obtained from a man aged 35 to 55 in good health and CMV-seronegative. This chain joins TRBV28 and TRBJ2-1, with 9 bases fitting TRBD1. The sequencing input was PBMCs. Here the CDR3 reads CASSSDRGGLVEQFF. The CDR3 nucleotides are TGTGCCAGCAGTTCGGACAGGGGAGGGTTGGTAGAGCAGTTCTTC.